These 29 T cell receptor beta chains were sequenced from one sample in a study of blood T cell repertoires in COVID-19. The data were produced by immunoSEQ multiplex PCR, yet TCRdb's version contains in-frame clones alone and is incomplete. The repertoire has about 370,000 clones, around 90% of them found once; the top ten carry around 3%. Material: peripheral blood. The receptors were gathered from a woman aged 25 to 39 with COVID-19, enrolled during active disease.

J is TRBJ2-1 and V is TRBV27; 8 nucleotides agree with TRBD2. Germline loops: CDR1 MNHEY, CDR2 SMNVEV (reference sequence). The V segment lost 8 bases and the J segment 5 bases; nucleotides outside the gene matches: 11. This CDR3 is 15 amino acids long. The CDR3 DNA reads as TGTGCCAGCTCTGCAAAGCGGGAGAAGGACAATGAGCAGTTCTTC. As protein: CASSAKREKDNEQFF.

This sequence joins TRBV13 and TRBJ2-5, with D possibly being TRBD1 (6 bases). Germline values: CDR1 PRHDT, CDR2 FYEKMQ (reference sequence). This CDR3 is 14 amino acids long. V lost 5 bases to trimming and J lost 1 base, with 11 bases between them. CDR3 nucleotide sequence: TGTGCCAGCAGCCCTCGACAGGCCCAAGAGACCCAGTACTTC. It is translated as CASSPRQAQETQYF.

This chain uses TRBV19 with TRBJ1-5; D remains unclear. V shed 4 bases and J shed 6 bases, with 16 bases lying between them. Looked up from germline, CDR1 is LNHDA and CDR2 is SQIVND (reference sequence). This CDR3 spans 15 amino acids. The DNA for the CDR3 is TGTGCCAGTAGTACACAGTCCTTATCTGGTCAGCCCCAGCATTTT. Its translation: CASSTQSLSGQPQHF.

This clone was seen once. V is TRBV28 and J is TRBJ2-7; D unresolved. Germline-derived CDR1 and CDR2 are MDHEN and SYDVKM. CDR3 size: 14 residues. Trimming shortened V by 1 base and J by 3 bases, and 10 bases separated the two germline ends. CDR3 DNA: TGTGCCAGCAGTTTATTAGCCGAAAACTACGAGCAGTACTTC. Translation: CASSLLAENYEQYF.

V and J are TRBV6-2 or TRBV6-3 and TRBJ2-3, with TRBD2 identical over 10 bases. V dropped 1 base and J dropped 2; count of bases not matched to a gene: 9. Germline V gene data show CDR1 as MNHEY and CDR2 as SVGEGT. This CDR3 region has 18 residues. CDR3 coding DNA: TGTGCCAGCAGTTACTTCCCCCCTCTAGCGGGGGACACAGATACGCAGTATTTT. Translation gives CASSYFPPLAGDTDTQYF.

Only one count was recorded for this clone. The rearrangement uses TRBV4-3 and TRBJ1-1; unclear D gene. Germline lookup yields CDR1 LGHNA and CDR2 YSLEER. The ends were cut back, 1 base at V and 7 bases at J, with 13 bases in the middle. This CDR3 is built from 14 residues. As DNA, the CDR3 is TGCGCCAGCAGCCAAGCCGAAGGGAGGAGTGAAGCTTTCTTT. This encodes CASSQAEGRSEAFF.

The chain joins TRBV27 to TRBJ2-1, with a weak D call TRBD2 (7 bases). Trimming took off 8 bases at V and 4 bases at J, with 15 bases between the two ends. Germline values: CDR1 MNHEY, CDR2 SMNVEV (reference sequence). This CDR3 contains 14 residues. The CDR3 DNA reads TGTGCCAGCGGGGGAGGGGGAGGGTACAATGAGCAGTTCTTC. Its translation is CASGGGGGYNEQFF.

This sequence joins TRBV5-4 and TRBJ1-4; the D gene is possibly TRBD1 (5 bases). Trimming stripped 4 bases from V and 8 bases from J, with 12 bases between. The germline V gene has CDR1 SGHNT and CDR2 YYREEE (reference sequence). The CDR3 is 13 residues long. The CDR3: CASSRGTGEKLFF. Here the CDR3 DNA reads TGTGCCAGCAGCCGCGGGACGGGGGAAAAACTGTTTTTT.

The chain combines TRBV6-1 with TRBJ2-3; D not resolved. In germline, CDR1 is MNHNS, CDR2 SASEGT. Trimming pared 0 bases from V and 3 bases from J, leaving 10 bases between. The length of the CDR3 is 15 residues. CDR3 residues: CASSEAFYGTDTQYF. In DNA form, the CDR3 reads TGTGCCAGCAGTGAAGCGTTTTACGGGACAGATACGCAGTATTTT.

The V and J genes are TRBV7-9 and TRBJ1-4; D remains ambiguous. Between the trimmed V and J ends, which lost 5 bases and 4 bases, there was a span of 14 bases. CDR3 size: 15 residues. The germline V gene has CDR1 SEHNR and CDR2 FQNEAQ (reference sequence). The CDR3 DNA reads TGTGCCAGCAGCCCCACCGGGTCTGTTAATGAAAAACTGTTTTTT. Amino acid sequence: CASSPTGSVNEKLFF.

V is TRBV6-5 and J is TRBJ1-3; D is unclear. The CDR3 is 11 amino acids. Germline CDR1 and CDR2: MNHEY and SVGAGI. V was pared by 10 bases and J by 4 bases, with 8 bases between. The CDR3 is CATLRGNTIYF. DNA of the CDR3: TGTGCCACCCTTAGAGGAAACACCATATATTTT.

This chain links TRBV19 with TRBJ2-1, with 10 bases fitting TRBD2. Looked up from germline, CDR1 is LNHDA and CDR2 is SQIVND (reference sequence). V shed 10 bases and J 7 bases; nucleotides not matched to a gene: 7. This CDR3 comprises 13 residues. The CDR3: CATQLAGTNEQFF. The CDR3 coding sequence is TGTGCCACCCAACTAGCGGGAACAAATGAGCAGTTCTTC. The entire variable domain, with the rest obtained from reference TRBV19 and TRBJ2-1, is as follows: DGGITQSPKYLFRKEGQNVTLSCEQNLNHDAMYWYRQDPGQGLRLIYYSQIVNDFQKGDIAEGYSVSREKKESFPLTVTSAQKNPTAFYLCATQLAGTNEQFFGPGTRLTVL.

The rearrangement uses TRBV7-9 and TRBJ2-2, with 14 bases lining up with TRBD2. The CDR3 loop spans 16 amino acids. Germline CDR1 SEHNR, CDR2 FQNEAQ (reference sequence). V lost 3 bases and J lost 5; bases outside the gene matches: 2. DNA for the CDR3: TGTGCCAGCAGCTTCGGGACTAGCGGGAGAACCGGGGAGCTGTTTTTT. It yields the protein CASSFGTSGRTGELFF.

The CDR3 spells CASSLVSVPSQETQYF. The CDR3 coding sequence is TGTGCCAGCAGCTTGGTTTCAGTCCCCTCACAAGAGACCCAGTACTTC. This chain joins TRBV7-2 and TRBJ2-5; D gene unclear. The V gene's germline CDR1 is SGHTA and CDR2 FQGNSA. The CDR3 consists of 16 residues. The V end lost 3 bases, the J end lost 2 bases, and 16 bases lay between the germline ends.

The chain uses TRBV9 and TRBJ2-5; D might be TRBD2 (6 bases). V gave up 4 bases and J gave up 5 bases, with 21 bases separating them. Germline assignment: CDR1 SGDLS and CDR2 YYNGEE. The CDR3 runs 16 residues. The CDR3 sequence: CASSPRGGGPGETQYF. For the CDR3, the DNA is TGTGCCAGCAGCCCAAGGGGAGGAGGGCCGGGGGAGACCCAGTACTTC.

The J gene is TRBJ1-6, the V gene TRBV2; 11 nucleotides align to TRBD1. J was trimmed by 7 bases and V by 5 bases; bases with no gene match: 10. The CDR3 loop spans 17 amino acids. Germline V gene sequence: CDR1 SNHLY, CDR2 FYNNEI. Written as DNA, the CDR3 is TGTGCCAGCAGTCTTACTACCGGGACAGGGGGGAATTCACCCCTCCACTTT. As protein: CASSLTTGTGGNSPLHF.

The chain couples TRBV15 to TRBJ2-1; TRBD2 matches at 11 bases. With 6 bases clipped from V and 8 bases from J, the junction kept 3 bases outside the gene matches. This CDR3 has 13 residues. Germline V CDR1 and CDR2: LNHNV, YYDKDF (reference sequence). CDR3 coding DNA: TGTGCCACCAGGCTAGCGGGGGGATATGAGCAGTTCTTC. It translates to CATRLAGGYEQFF.

V and J are TRBV15 and TRBJ2-7, with TRBD1 matching over 8 bases. J was trimmed by 1 base and V by 0 bases; bases with no gene match: 8. CDR3 size: 17 residues. Germline CDR1 LNHNV, CDR2 YYDKDF (reference sequence). The CDR3 loop is CATSREKGQGFSYEQYF. CDR3 bases: TGTGCCACCAGCAGAGAAAAAGGACAGGGATTTTCCTACGAGCAGTACTTC. The full variable domain, rest sourced from reference TRBV15 and TRBJ2-7, is DAMVIQNPRYQVTQFGKPVTLSCSQTLNHNVMYWYQQKSSQAPKLLFHYYDKDFNNEADTPDNFQSRRPNTSFCFLDIRSPGLGDTAMYLCATSREKGQGFSYEQYFGPGTRLTVT.

The chain uses TRBV11-3 and TRBJ2-2, with 8 bases identical to TRBD1. The CDR3 extends over 18 amino acids. The V gene end was trimmed by 5 bases and the J gene end by 0 bases; junction bases not matched to a gene: 11. Germline CDR1 reads SGHNT; CDR2 reads YENEEA. DNA of the CDR3: TGTGCCAGCAGCCCCTCCCCGGGACAGGCTTCGAACACCGGGGAGCTGTTTTTT. Protein product: CASSPSPGQASNTGELFF.

The chain uses TRBV5-6 and TRBJ2-7; no reliable D call. V dropped 3 bases and J dropped 3 bases, with 16 bases sitting between them. The V gene's germline CDR1 is SGHDT and CDR2 YYEEEE. The CDR3 spans 15 residues. CDR3 in DNA: TGTGCCAGCAGCTCCAAATTAACTCCCGACTACGAGCAGTACGTC. Protein: CASSSKLTPDYEQYV.

The V call is TRBV28, the J call TRBJ1-2, with D possibly being TRBD1 (6 bases). The V and J ends lost 6 bases and 0 bases respectively, with 11 bases between them. The CDR3 has 14 amino acids. Germline CDR1 and CDR2: MDHEN and SYDVKM. CDR3 region: CASSQGSTNYGYTF. As DNA, the CDR3 is TGTGCCAGCAGCCAGGGGTCTACTAACTATGGCTACACCTTC.

The chain recombines TRBV19 with TRBJ1-3; D remains unclear. CDR3 length: 15 amino acids. Trimming pared 6 bases from V and 0 bases from J, leaving 12 bases between. CDR1 LNHDA and CDR2 SQIVND come from the germline V gene (reference sequence). The CDR3 sequence: CASRREIYSGNTIYF. DNA for the CDR3: TGTGCCAGTAGGCGGGAGATTTACTCTGGAAACACCATATATTTT. The full variable domain, with the rest looked up from reference TRBV19 and TRBJ1-3, is DGGITQSPKYLFRKEGQNVTLSCEQNLNHDAMYWYRQDPGQGLRLIYYSQIVNDFQKGDIAEGYSVSREKKESFPLTVTSAQKNPTAFYLCASRREIYSGNTIYFGEGSWLTVV.

The chain combines TRBV7-6 with TRBJ1-1, with 8 positions matching TRBD1. The CDR3 covers 15 residues. V trimming: 5 bases; J trimming: 1 base; junction bases outside the gene matches: 6. Germline V gives CDR1 SGHVS, CDR2 FNYEAQ. CDR3 nucleotides: TGTGCCAGCAGCCCGAGGACAGGGTGGAACACTGAAGCTTTCTTT. Amino acids: CASSPRTGWNTEAFF.

The chain recombines TRBV4-2 with TRBJ2-2; D might be TRBD2 (7 bases). The V gene lost 0 bases and the J gene lost 6 bases, with 17 bases spanning the gap. The CDR3 loop spans 17 amino acids. Germline CDR1 reads LGHNA; CDR2 reads YNFKEQ. The CDR3 reads CASSQEGGQGWAGELFF. CDR3 bases: TGTGCCAGCAGCCAAGAGGGGGGGCAGGGATGGGCCGGGGAGCTGTTTTTT.

The chain combines TRBV5-5 with TRBJ1-1; 9 bases line up with TRBD1. V trimming: 3 bases; J trimming: 3 bases; junction bases outside the gene matches: 0. Germline V gene data show CDR1 as SGHKS and CDR2 as YYEKEE (reference sequence). The CDR3 length is 13 residues. CDR3 region: CASSWDRDTEAFF. The CDR3 region has the DNA TGTGCCAGCAGCTGGGACAGGGACACTGAAGCTTTCTTT.

The chain links TRBV7-9 to TRBJ1-4, with 8 bases fitting TRBD1. Germline V gene sequence: CDR1 SEHNR, CDR2 FQNEAQ (reference sequence). V lost 5 bases to trimming and J lost 2 bases; unmatched junction nucleotides: 7. This CDR3 contains 16 residues. CDR3 in DNA: TGTGCCAGCAGCACCAAGGGACAGGCGACTAATGAAAAACTGTTTTTT. This codes for CASSTKGQATNEKLFF.

This chain uses TRBV19 with TRBJ1-4; D is uncertain. Trimming cost V 9 bases and J 0 bases, with 8 bases left between them. Germline-derived CDR1 and CDR2 are LNHDA and SQIVND (reference sequence). This CDR3 spans 13 amino acids. CDR3 coding DNA: TGTGCCAGCCGAGCTGCAACTAATGAAAAACTGTTTTTT. Protein sequence: CASRAATNEKLFF.

This chain links TRBV5-5 with TRBJ1-6, with 7 bases lining up with TRBD1. This CDR3 has 14 residues. The V segment lost 6 bases and the J segment 6 bases; nucleotides outside the gene matches: 6. Germline CDR1 SGHKS, CDR2 YYEKEE (reference sequence). CDR3 in DNA: TGTGCCAGCACCGAGCAGGGGGGTAATTCACCCCTCCACTTT. Protein: CASTEQGGNSPLHF.

This chain joins TRBV30 and TRBJ2-3; 9 positions agree with TRBD2. Germline values: CDR1 GTSNPN, CDR2 SVGIG (reference sequence). The V and J ends lost 2 bases and 4 bases, in that order; junction bases with no gene match: 7. This CDR3 comprises 15 residues. CDR3 in amino acids: CAWSRGSSGADTQYF. CDR3 coding DNA: TGTGCCTGGAGTCGGGGGTCTAGCGGGGCAGATACGCAGTATTTT.